This T cell receptor (beta chain) was found in a study of T cell responses to AZD1222 COVID-19 vaccine. Sequenced by immunoSEQ multiplex PCR; TCRdb stores in-frame clones only, minus some. The sample yields some 120,000 clones, roughly 85% seen once. The TCR originated in an adult in good health. The material sequenced was peripheral blood, taken on day 0 of MenACWY control vaccination.

The CDR3 nucleotides read TGTGCCAGCGCCCAGGGAGGTAGCAATCAGCCCCAGCATTTT. Translating it yields CASAQGGSNQPQHF. The chain combines TRBV28 with TRBJ1-5; D is perhaps TRBD1 (5 bases). From germline, CDR1 is MDHEN and CDR2 SYDVKM. Trimming pared 8 bases from V and 0 bases from J, leaving 11 bases between. The length of the CDR3 is 14 residues.